The 26 T cell receptor beta chains presented below share a single source sample, sequenced in a study of T cells after yellow fever vaccination. TCRdb used MiXCR to reprocess the 5' RACE reads, holding one entry per CDR3 protein. In the table there are roughly 400,000 distinct CDR3 sequences, over 15% of which are singletons. The sample consisted of PBMCs, taken before the yellow fever booster vaccination. These TCRs come from a man aged 18 to 29 who received the YFV17D yellow fever vaccine.

This clonotype came up a few times. This CDR3 reads CASSLAALAKRDTQYF. As DNA, the CDR3 is TGCGCCAGCAGCTTGGCTGCACTAGCGAAGAGAGATACGCAGTATTTT. The rearrangement links TRBV5-1 to TRBJ2-3; TRBD2 matches 7 bases. In germline, CDR1 is SGHRS, CDR2 YFSETQ. CDR3 length equals 16 residues. The trim removed 0 bases at V and 5 bases at J, leaving 9 bases unmatched.

This rearrangement joins TRBV20-1 to TRBJ2-5, with 9 bases that match TRBD2. From germline, CDR1 is DFQATT and CDR2 SNEGSKA (reference sequence). This CDR3 is 15 amino acids long. Trimming at V came to 1 base and at J to 3 bases, leaving 6 bases not matched to a gene. For the CDR3, the DNA is TGCAGTGCTAGAGTGGGGACTAGCCCTAAAGAGACCCAGTACTTC. As protein: CSARVGTSPKETQYF.

The J gene is TRBJ1-1, the V gene TRBV4-2, with D perhaps TRBD1 (5 bases). Germline V gene data show CDR1 as LGHNA and CDR2 as YNFKEQ. V gave up 1 base and J gave up 5 bases, with 11 bases separating them. This CDR3 contains 14 residues. As DNA, the CDR3 is TGTGCCAGCAGCCAAGGATTTGGGGGGACTGAAGCTTTCTTT. This gives the protein CASSQGFGGTEAFF.

This clonotype has a handful of counts. This chain connects TRBV9 to TRBJ2-3; TRBD2 matches at 10 bases. The CDR3 has 16 residues. Unmatched junction bases numbered 3, after V lost 0 bases and J lost 2 bases. Germline V CDR1 and CDR2: SGDLS, YYNGEE. CDR3 nucleotide sequence: TGTGCCAGCAGCGTAGCAGCGGGGGGGCTCACAGATACGCAGTATTTT. It specifies CASSVAAGGLTDTQYF.

This sequence joins TRBV4-3 and TRBJ1-4, with 8 bases identical to TRBD1. The CDR3 loop spans 17 amino acids. Germline CDR1 reads LGHNA; CDR2 reads YSLEER. Germline trimming cut 2 bases from V and 7 bases from J; bases unmatched to any gene: 12. CDR3 residues: CASSQNGQGGESEKLFF. CDR3 nucleotide sequence: TGCGCCAGCAGCCAAAACGGACAGGGCGGAGAATCTGAAAAACTGTTTTTT.

This clonotype has a handful of counts. The V gene is TRBV19, the J gene TRBJ2-5; possibly TRBD1 for D (6 bases). Trimming took off 10 bases at V and 0 bases at J, with 12 bases between the two ends. The CDR3 totals 13 residues. Germline V gene sequence: CDR1 LNHDA, CDR2 SQIVND (reference sequence). CDR3 residues: CATSTGYQETQYF. In DNA, the CDR3 is TGTGCCACTTCGACAGGATACCAAGAGACCCAGTACTTC.

The table lists this clonotype with a count of one. The chain joins TRBV12-3 or TRBV12-4 to TRBJ1-5, with a weak D call TRBD1 (6 bases). CDR3 length equals 19 residues. The V end was cut by 0 bases, the J end by 0 bases, with 18 bases between. The CDR3 bases are TGTGCCAGCAGTTTAGCGGGACATCTACAGATTTATAGCAATCAGCCCCAGCATTTT. It encodes CASSLAGHLQIYSNQPQHF.

The chain employs TRBV7-3 and TRBJ2-2, with 9 bases aligning to TRBD1. This CDR3 region has 16 residues. The V segment lost 5 bases and the J segment 6 bases; nucleotides outside the gene matches: 10. Germline lookup yields CDR1 SGHTA and CDR2 FQGTGA. In nucleotides, the CDR3 is TGTGCCAGCAGCCCAAGCGGGACAGGGATGTCCGGGGAGCTGTTTTTT. It translates to CASSPSGTGMSGELFF.

V gene TRBV5-6 combines with J gene TRBJ1-2, with D perhaps matching TRBD1 (6 bases). V lost 1 base and J lost 6, with 16 bases in between. The length of the CDR3 is 15 residues. CDR1 and CDR2 (germline): SGHDT, YYEEEE. The CDR3 sequence: CASSLPGGRANGYTF. The CDR3 nucleotides read TGTGCCAGCAGCTTGCCGGGGGGCCGGGCCAATGGCTACACCTTC.

The chain recombines TRBV28 with TRBJ2-2; tentatively, D is TRBD1 or TRBD2 (5 bases each). The V gene lost 3 bases and the J gene lost 2 bases, with 10 bases spanning the gap. This CDR3 spans 15 amino acids. The V gene's germline CDR1 is MDHEN and CDR2 SYDVKM. CDR3 DNA: TGTGCCAGCAGTTTGGGACGGACAAACACCGGGGAGCTGTTTTTT. This encodes CASSLGRTNTGELFF.

This clonotype appeared a single time. V gene TRBV24-1 combines with J gene TRBJ2-5, with 11 bases aligning to TRBD1. The CDR3 consists of 15 residues. V lost 4 bases, J lost 4 bases, and 4 bases stayed unmatched. CDR1 and CDR2 (germline): KGHDR, SFDVKD. For the CDR3, the DNA is TGTGCCACCAGTGAACCCGGGACAGGGGGAGAGACCCAGTACTTC. The encoded protein is CATSEPGTGGETQYF.

V is TRBV11-1 and J is TRBJ2-7; tentative D call: TRBD1 (7 bases). Germline assignment: CDR1 SGHAT and CDR2 FQDESV (reference sequence). Deletions cut 3 bases from V and 4 bases from J, with 13 bases between. The CDR3 consists of 14 residues. CDR3 DNA: TGTGCCAGCAGCTTGGTGGCAGGGGGGTACGAGCAGTACGTC. Its translation: CASSLVAGGYEQYV.

V and J are TRBV4-1 and TRBJ2-3; 8 bases agree with TRBD2. V was clipped by 0 bases and J by 0 bases; unmatched bases: 8. Germline CDR1 is MGHRA and CDR2 is YSYEKL. The CDR3 consists of 18 residues. CDR3 sequence: CASSQDLRSGGSTDTQYF. In nucleotides, the CDR3 is TGCGCCAGCAGCCAAGACCTCAGAAGCGGGGGCAGCACAGATACGCAGTATTTT.

This clonotype was detected a few times. The chain is built from TRBV29-1 and TRBJ2-6, with TRBD2 as a possible D gene (6 bases). The V gene's germline CDR1 is SQVTM and CDR2 ANQGSEA. There are 17 residues in the CDR3. Trimming left V 6 bases short and J 0 bases short, with 18 bases between. CDR3 nucleotide sequence: TGCAGCGTCACCAGTGGAGGGTCGTTCTCTGGGGCCAACGTCCTGACTTTC. Translation: CSVTSGGSFSGANVLTF.

This clonotype was seen more than once but under ten times. The V and J genes are TRBV28 and TRBJ2-7, with 8 bases lining up with TRBD2. There are 16 residues in the CDR3. Trimming took 5 bases from V and 1 from J; bases not matched to a gene: 10. Germline V lookup: CDR1 MDHEN, CDR2 SYDVKM. CDR3 protein: CASSGGRGAKSYEQYV. The CDR3 DNA is TGTGCCAGCAGTGGAGGGCGGGGGGCAAAATCCTACGAGCAGTACGTC.

This clonotype was seen only a few times. CDR3 amino acids: CASTAGDYEQYF. The DNA for the CDR3 is TGTGCCAGCACGGCCGGAGACTACGAGCAGTACTTC. The V gene is TRBV5-5, the J gene TRBJ2-7; no firm D call. The CDR3 loop spans 12 amino acids. Germline V gene data show CDR1 as SGHKS and CDR2 as YYEKEE (reference sequence). The ends were cut back, 6 bases at V and 3 bases at J, with 10 bases in the middle.

This clonotype was seen only a few times. The chain links TRBV7-2 to TRBJ2-3; TRBD2 matches at 9 bases. This CDR3 region has 15 residues. V was pared by 3 bases and J by 2 bases, with 3 bases of the junction left unmatched. Germline V lookup: CDR1 SGHTA, CDR2 FQGNSA. In nucleotides, the CDR3 is TGTGCCAGCAGCTTGGGCGGGGGGGCCACAGATACGCAGTATTTT. As protein: CASSLGGGATDTQYF.

The V and J genes are TRBV7-2 and TRBJ2-3, with D perhaps matching TRBD1 or TRBD2 (5 bases each). Per germline, CDR1 SGHTA and CDR2 FQGNSA. This CDR3 region has 15 residues. Trimming pared 5 bases from V and 10 bases from J, leaving 22 bases between. CDR3 loop: CASSPVWGLEVAQYF. In DNA, the CDR3 is TGTGCCAGCAGCCCAGTGTGGGGGTTGGAAGTAGCGCAGTATTTT.

This rearrangement joins TRBV20-1 to TRBJ2-7; 10 positions agree with TRBD2. V was pared by 6 bases and J by 6 bases, with 17 bases of the junction left unmatched. CDR1 is DFQATT, CDR2 SNEGSKA, per germline (reference sequence). This CDR3 is built from 16 residues. CDR3 sequence reads: CSARRERGGPFGEQYF. The CDR3 DNA reads as TGCAGTGCCCGTCGGGAGCGGGGGGGCCCCTTCGGCGAGCAGTACTTC.

This clonotype was observed a handful of times. The chain has TRBV25-1 and TRBJ2-1, with a tentative D call TRBD2 (6 bases). V dropped 2 bases and J dropped 5 bases, with 16 bases sitting between them. Germline V gene data show CDR1 as MGHDK and CDR2 as SYGVNS. This CDR3 is built from 16 residues. CDR3: CASSERGRIVHNEQFF. Written as DNA, the CDR3 is TGTGCCAGCAGTGAACGGGGGAGAATTGTCCACAATGAGCAGTTCTTC.

This clonotype occurred a few times. The rearrangement joins TRBV7-2 to TRBJ2-5; possible D gene TRBD1, 5 bases. Trimming cost V 1 base and J 4 bases, with 16 bases left between them. Germline V gene sequence: CDR1 SGHTA, CDR2 FQGNSA. CDR3 length: 16 amino acids. The CDR3 is CASSLELQGLGETQYF. The CDR3 DNA sequence: TGTGCCAGCAGCTTAGAACTGCAGGGTTTAGGAGAGACCCAGTACTTC.

This clonotype has just a few counts. The J gene is TRBJ1-1, the V gene TRBV6-5; TRBD1 is a possible D gene (5 bases). Per germline, CDR1 MNHEY and CDR2 SVGAGI. Between the trimmed V and J ends, which lost 0 bases and 3 bases, there was a span of 14 bases. The CDR3 extends over 16 amino acids. The CDR3, as DNA: TGTGCCAGCAGTTACTCGAGAGGGGCAAGGGACACTGAAGCTTTCTTT. Amino acids: CASSYSRGARDTEAFF.

A few counts support this clonotype. This chain links TRBV7-9 with TRBJ1-1; D is ambiguous. V lost 2 bases and J 0 bases, leaving 13 bases between the germline ends. The CDR3 has 16 amino acids. Germline values: CDR1 SEHNR, CDR2 FQNEAQ (reference sequence). CDR3 sequence (DNA): TGTGCCAGCAGCTTAATCCCCGACAACATGAACACTGAAGCTTTCTTT. This encodes CASSLIPDNMNTEAFF.

The V and J genes are TRBV7-9 and TRBJ2-3; D is unclear. The length of the CDR3 is 13 residues. V lost 3 bases to trimming and J lost 2 bases, with 6 bases between them. CDR1 and CDR2 from the germline V gene are SEHNR and FQNEAQ (reference sequence). CDR3 nucleotide sequence: TGTGCCAGCAGCTTTTTCCCCACAGATACGCAGTATTTT. Its translation is CASSFFPTDTQYF.

The chain recombines TRBV5-1 with TRBJ2-3; TRBD2 agrees at 10 bases. Trimming removed 1 base from V and 2 bases from J; junction bases left unmatched: 1. This CDR3 has 15 amino acids. Looked up from germline, CDR1 is SGHRS and CDR2 is YFSETQ. The DNA of the CDR3 is TGCGCCAGCAGCTTGACTAGCGGGGACACAGATACGCAGTATTTT. Residues: CASSLTSGDTDTQYF.

This clonotype appeared a few times. This rearrangement joins TRBV20-1 to TRBJ1-2; 7 nucleotides align to TRBD1. CDR3 size: 13 residues. V was pared by 7 bases and J by 5 bases, with 10 bases of the junction left unmatched. The germline CDR1 and CDR2 sequences are DFQATT and SNEGSKA (reference sequence). This CDR3 is CSVYRGNGYGYTF. The CDR3 nucleotides are TGCAGTGTCTACAGGGGAAACGGATATGGCTACACCTTC.